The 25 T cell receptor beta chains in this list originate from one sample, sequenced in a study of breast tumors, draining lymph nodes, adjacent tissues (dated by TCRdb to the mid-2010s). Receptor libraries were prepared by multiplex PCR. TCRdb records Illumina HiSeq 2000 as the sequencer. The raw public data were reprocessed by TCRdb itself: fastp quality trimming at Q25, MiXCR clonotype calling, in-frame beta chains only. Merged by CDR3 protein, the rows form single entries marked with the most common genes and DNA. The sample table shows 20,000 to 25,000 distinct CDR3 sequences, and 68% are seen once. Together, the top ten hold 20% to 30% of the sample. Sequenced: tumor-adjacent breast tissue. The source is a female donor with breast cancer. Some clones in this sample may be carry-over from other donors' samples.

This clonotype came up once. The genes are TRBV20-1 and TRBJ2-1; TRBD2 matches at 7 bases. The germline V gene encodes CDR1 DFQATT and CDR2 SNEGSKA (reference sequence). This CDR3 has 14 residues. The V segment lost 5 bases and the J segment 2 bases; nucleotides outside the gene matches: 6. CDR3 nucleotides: TGCAGTGCTGCTAGCGGAGGGGCCTACAATGAGCAGTTCTTC. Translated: CSAASGGAYNEQFF.

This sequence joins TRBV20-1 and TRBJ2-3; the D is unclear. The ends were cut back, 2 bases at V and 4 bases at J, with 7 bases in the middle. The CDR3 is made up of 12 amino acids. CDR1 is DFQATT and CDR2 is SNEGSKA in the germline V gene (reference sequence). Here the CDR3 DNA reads TGCAGTGCTAGAATGACTGCAGATACGCAGTATTTT. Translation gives CSARMTADTQYF.

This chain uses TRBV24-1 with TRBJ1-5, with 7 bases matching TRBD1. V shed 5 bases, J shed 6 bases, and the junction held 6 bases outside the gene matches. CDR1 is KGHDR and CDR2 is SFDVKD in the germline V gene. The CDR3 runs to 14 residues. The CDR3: CATSGRGQSQPQHF. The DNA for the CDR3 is TGTGCCACCAGTGGGAGGGGGCAAAGTCAGCCCCAGCATTTT.

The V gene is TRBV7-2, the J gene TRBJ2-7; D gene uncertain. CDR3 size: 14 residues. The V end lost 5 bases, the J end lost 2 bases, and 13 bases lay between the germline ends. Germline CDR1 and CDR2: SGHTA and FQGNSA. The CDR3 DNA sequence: TGTGCCAGCAGCCCCCCCGCACGGACCTACGAGCAGTACTTC. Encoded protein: CASSPPARTYEQYF.

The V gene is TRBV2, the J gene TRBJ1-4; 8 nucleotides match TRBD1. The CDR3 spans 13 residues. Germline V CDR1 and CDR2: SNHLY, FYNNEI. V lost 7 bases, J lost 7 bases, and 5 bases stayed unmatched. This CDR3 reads CASKAGGIEKLFF. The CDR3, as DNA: TGTGCCAGCAAAGCAGGGGGCATTGAAAAACTGTTTTTT.

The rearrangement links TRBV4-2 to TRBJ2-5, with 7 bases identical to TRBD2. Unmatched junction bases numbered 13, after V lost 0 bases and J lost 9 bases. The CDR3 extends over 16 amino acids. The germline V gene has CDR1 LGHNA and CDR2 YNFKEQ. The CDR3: CASSQEGGTTTQAQYF. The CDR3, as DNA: TGTGCCAGCAGCCAAGAGGGAGGGACTACTACGCAGGCCCAGTACTTC.

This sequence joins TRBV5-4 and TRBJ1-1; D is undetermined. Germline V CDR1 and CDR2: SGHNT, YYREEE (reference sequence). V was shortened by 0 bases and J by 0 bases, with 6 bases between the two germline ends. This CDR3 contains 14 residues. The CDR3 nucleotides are TGTGCCAGCAGCTTGGACTTTCTGAACACTGAAGCTTTCTTT. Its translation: CASSLDFLNTEAFF.

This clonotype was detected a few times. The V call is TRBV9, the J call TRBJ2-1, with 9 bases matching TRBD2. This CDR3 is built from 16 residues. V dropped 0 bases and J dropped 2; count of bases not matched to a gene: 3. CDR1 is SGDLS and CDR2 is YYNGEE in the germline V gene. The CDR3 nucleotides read TGTGCCAGCAGCGTAGGTGGCGGGAGGGCCTACAATGAGCAGTTCTTC. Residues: CASSVGGGRAYNEQFF.

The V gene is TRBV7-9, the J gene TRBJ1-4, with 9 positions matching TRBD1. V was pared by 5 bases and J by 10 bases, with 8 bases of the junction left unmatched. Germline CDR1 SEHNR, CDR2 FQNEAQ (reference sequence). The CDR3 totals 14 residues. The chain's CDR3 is CASSIGQGRGKLFF. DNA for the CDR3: TGTGCCAGCAGCATCGGACAGGGGAGAGGAAAACTGTTTTTT. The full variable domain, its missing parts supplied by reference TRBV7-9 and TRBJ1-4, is DTGVSQNPRHKITKRGQNVTFRCDPISEHNRLYWYRQTLGQGPEFLTYFQNEAQLEKSRLLSDRFSAERPKGSFSTLEIQRTEQGDSAMYLCASSIGQGRGKLFFGSGTQLSVL.

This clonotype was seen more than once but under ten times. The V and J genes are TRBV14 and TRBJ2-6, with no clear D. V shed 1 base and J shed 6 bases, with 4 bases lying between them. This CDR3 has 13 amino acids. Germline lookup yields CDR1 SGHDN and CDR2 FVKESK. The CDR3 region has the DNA TGTGCCAGCAGCCAAGTCTTGGCCAACGTCCTGACTTTC. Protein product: CASSQVLANVLTF.

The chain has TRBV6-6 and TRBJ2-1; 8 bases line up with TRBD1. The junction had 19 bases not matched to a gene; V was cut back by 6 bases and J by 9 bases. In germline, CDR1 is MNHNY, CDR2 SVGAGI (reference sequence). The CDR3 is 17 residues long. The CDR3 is CASSPPLGTGRAGEQFF. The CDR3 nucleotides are TGTGCCAGCAGCCCCCCACTCGGGACAGGACGGGCGGGTGAGCAGTTCTTC.

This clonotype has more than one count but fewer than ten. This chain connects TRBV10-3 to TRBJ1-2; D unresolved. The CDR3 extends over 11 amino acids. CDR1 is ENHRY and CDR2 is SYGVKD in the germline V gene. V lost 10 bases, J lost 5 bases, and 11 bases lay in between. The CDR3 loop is CATLSPYGYTF. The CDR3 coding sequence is TGTGCCACCTTGAGCCCTTATGGCTACACCTTC.

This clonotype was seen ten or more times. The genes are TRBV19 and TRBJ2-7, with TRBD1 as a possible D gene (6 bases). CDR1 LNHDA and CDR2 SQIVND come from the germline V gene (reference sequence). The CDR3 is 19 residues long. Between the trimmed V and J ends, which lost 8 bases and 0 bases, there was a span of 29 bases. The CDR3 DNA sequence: TGTGCCAGTGGGAAGCTAATCTCTAGGGGTGCAGGGGCCTCCTACGAGCAGTACTTC. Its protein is CASGKLISRGAGASYEQYF.

The CDR3 reads CASTSRTSGIEQYF. CDR3 nucleotides: TGTGCCAGCACCTCCCGGACTAGCGGGATCGAGCAGTACTTC. The genes are TRBV12-3 or TRBV12-4 and TRBJ2-7, with 12 nucleotides matching TRBD2. V lost 7 bases, J lost 6 bases, and 7 bases stayed unmatched. The CDR3 covers 14 residues.

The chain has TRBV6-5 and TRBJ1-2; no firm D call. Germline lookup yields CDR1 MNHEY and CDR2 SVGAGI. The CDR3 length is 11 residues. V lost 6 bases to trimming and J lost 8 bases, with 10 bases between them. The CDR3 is CASRGRGGYTF. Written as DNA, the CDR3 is TGTGCCAGCAGAGGGCGAGGGGGCTACACCTTC.

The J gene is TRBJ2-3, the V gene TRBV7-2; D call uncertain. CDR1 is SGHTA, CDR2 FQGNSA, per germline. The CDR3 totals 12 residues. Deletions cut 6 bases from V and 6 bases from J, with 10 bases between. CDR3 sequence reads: CASRVGFDTQYF. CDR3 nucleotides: TGTGCCAGCAGGGTTGGTTTTGATACGCAGTATTTT.

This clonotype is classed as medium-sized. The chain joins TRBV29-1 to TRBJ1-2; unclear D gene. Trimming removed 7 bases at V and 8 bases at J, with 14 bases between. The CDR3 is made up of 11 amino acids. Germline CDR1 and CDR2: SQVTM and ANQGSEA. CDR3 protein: CSALVDGGYTF. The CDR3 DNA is TGCAGCGCGCTCGTCGACGGGGGCTACACCTTC.

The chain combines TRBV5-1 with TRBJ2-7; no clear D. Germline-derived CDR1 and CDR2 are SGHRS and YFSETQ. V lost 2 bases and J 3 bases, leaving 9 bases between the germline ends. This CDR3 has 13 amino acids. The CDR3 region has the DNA TGCGCCAGCAGCTTCCGGGCCCTCTACGAGCAGTACTTC. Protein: CASSFRALYEQYF.

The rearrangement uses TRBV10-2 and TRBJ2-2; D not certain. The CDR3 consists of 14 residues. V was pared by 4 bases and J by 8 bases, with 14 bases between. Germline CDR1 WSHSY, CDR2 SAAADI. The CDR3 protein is CASSAIRDRGELFF. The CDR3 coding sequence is TGCGCCAGCAGTGCGATAAGGGATAGAGGGGAGCTGTTTTTT.

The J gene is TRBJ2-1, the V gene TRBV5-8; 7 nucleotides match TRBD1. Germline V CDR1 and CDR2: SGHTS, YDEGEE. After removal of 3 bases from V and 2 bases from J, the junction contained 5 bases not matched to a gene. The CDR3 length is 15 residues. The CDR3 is CASSSQGTAYNEQFF. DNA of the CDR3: TGTGCCAGCAGCTCACAGGGGACCGCCTACAATGAGCAGTTCTTC.

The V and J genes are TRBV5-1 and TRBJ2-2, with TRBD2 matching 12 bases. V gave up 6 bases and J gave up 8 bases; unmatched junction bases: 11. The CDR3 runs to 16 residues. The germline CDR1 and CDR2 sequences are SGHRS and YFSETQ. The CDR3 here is CASTLRTSGIRGELFF. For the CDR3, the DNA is TGCGCCAGCACCCTACGGACTAGCGGGATCCGGGGGGAGCTGTTTTTT.

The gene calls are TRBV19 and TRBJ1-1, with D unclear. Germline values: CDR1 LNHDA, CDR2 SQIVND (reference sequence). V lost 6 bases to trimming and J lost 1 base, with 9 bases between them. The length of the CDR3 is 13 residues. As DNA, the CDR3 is TGTGCCAGTAGAAGAAGCCGGAACACTGAAGCTTTCTTT. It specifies CASRRSRNTEAFF.

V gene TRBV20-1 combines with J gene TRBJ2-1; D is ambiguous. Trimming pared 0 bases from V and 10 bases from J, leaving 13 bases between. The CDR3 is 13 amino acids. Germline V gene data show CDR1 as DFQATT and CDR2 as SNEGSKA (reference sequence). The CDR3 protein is CSARDLHGLEQFF. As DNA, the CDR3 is TGCAGTGCTAGAGATCTACATGGCTTGGAGCAGTTCTTC.

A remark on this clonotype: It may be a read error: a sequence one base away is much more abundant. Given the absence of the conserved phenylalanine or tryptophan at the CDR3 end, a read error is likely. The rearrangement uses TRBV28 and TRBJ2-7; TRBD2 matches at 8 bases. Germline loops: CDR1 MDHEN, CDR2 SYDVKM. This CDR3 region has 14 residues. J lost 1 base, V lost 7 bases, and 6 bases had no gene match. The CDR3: CASTGVAGSYEQYL. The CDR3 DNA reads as TGTGCCAGCACCGGAGTAGCGGGATCCTACGAGCAGTACCTC.

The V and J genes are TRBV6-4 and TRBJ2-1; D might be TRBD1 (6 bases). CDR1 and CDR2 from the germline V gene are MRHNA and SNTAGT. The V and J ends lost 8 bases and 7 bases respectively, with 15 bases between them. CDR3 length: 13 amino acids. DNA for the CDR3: TGTGCCAGCTCAAGCAGGGGTAGAAATGAGCAGTTCTTC. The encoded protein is CASSSRGRNEQFF.